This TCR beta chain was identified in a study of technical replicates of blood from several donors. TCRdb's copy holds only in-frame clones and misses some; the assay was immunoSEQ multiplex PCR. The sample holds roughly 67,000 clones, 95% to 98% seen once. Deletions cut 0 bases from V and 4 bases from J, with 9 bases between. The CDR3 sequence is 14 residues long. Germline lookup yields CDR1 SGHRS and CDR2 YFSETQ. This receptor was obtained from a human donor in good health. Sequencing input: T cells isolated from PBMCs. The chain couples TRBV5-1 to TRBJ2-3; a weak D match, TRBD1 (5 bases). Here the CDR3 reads CASSLVQAADTQYF. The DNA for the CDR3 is TGCGCCAGCAGCTTGGTACAGGCGGCAGATACGCAGTATTTT.